The 13 T cell receptor beta chains presented below share a single source sample, sequenced in a study of T cells after yellow fever vaccination. From the 5' RACE reads, TCRdb called clonotypes with MiXCR, one entry per CDR3 protein. The sample records about 320,000 distinct CDR3 sequences, about 4.5% being singletons. The material sequenced was PBMCs, taken 15 days after the yellow fever booster vaccination. Source of these receptors: a young man who received the YFV17D yellow fever vaccine.

This clonotype was recorded at least ten times. The chain links TRBV12-3 or TRBV12-4 to TRBJ1-5; D uncertain. The CDR3 is 14 amino acids. V gave up 5 bases and J gave up 7 bases, with 15 bases separating them. The CDR3, as DNA: TGTGCCAGCAGTAGGTCGTTAGGAGAGCAGCCCCAGCATTTT. This sequence encodes CASSRSLGEQPQHF.

This clonotype has ten or more counts. The CDR3 coding sequence is TGTGCCACCAGCAGCGAGGGCTACGAGCAGTACTTC. It is translated as CATSSEGYEQYF. This chain uses TRBV15 with TRBJ2-7; D perhaps matches TRBD2 (5 bases). With 3 bases removed from V and 3 bases from J, the gap between germline ends came to 6 bases. This CDR3 comprises 12 residues. Per the germline V gene, CDR1 is LNHNV and CDR2 is YYDKDF (reference sequence).

This clonotype was seen ten or more times. This rearrangement joins TRBV11-2 to TRBJ1-4; unclear D gene. V gave up 3 bases and J gave up 0 bases, with 11 bases separating them. The CDR3 loop spans 16 amino acids. Looked up from germline, CDR1 is SGHAT and CDR2 is FQNNGV. The CDR3 DNA follows: TGTGCCAGCAGCTTGAACCCGATTGCAACTAATGAAAAACTGTTTTTT. This encodes CASSLNPIATNEKLFF.

This clonotype was counted many times. The rearrangement joins TRBV6-2 or TRBV6-3 to TRBJ1-1, with D uncertain. V gave up 7 bases and J gave up 3 bases, with 15 bases separating them. The CDR3 extends over 14 amino acids. Germline CDR1 and CDR2: MNHEY and SVGEGT. This chain's CDR3 is CASTLTAIDTEAFF. In DNA form, the CDR3 reads TGTGCCAGCACCCTCACAGCGATAGACACTGAAGCTTTCTTT.

In this sample, this clonotype turned up many times. V usage is TRBV5-1 and J usage is TRBJ2-3, with D perhaps TRBD2 (7 bases). Germline V gene sequence: CDR1 SGHRS, CDR2 YFSETQ. CDR3 length equals 14 residues. The V and J ends lost 0 bases and 5 bases respectively, with 10 bases between them. The CDR3 here is CASSLGGGQDTQYF. DNA for the CDR3: TGCGCCAGCAGCTTGGGGGGGGGCCAAGATACGCAGTATTTT. The entire variable domain, with the rest obtained from reference TRBV5-1 and TRBJ2-3, is as follows: KAGVTQTPRYLIKTRGQQVTLSCSPISGHRSVSWYQQTPGQGLQFLFEYFSETQRNKGNFPGRFSGRQFSNSRSEMNVSTLELGDSALYLCASSLGGGQDTQYFGPGTRLTVL.

The V call is TRBV7-8, the J call TRBJ2-1; D may be TRBD2 (6 bases). V lost 3 bases and J lost 4, with 16 bases in between. The CDR3 has 16 residues. Per the germline V gene, CDR1 is SGHVS and CDR2 is FQNEAQ. CDR3 sequence reads: CASSFSRDWLYNEQFF. CDR3 DNA: TGTGCCAGCAGCTTCTCACGGGACTGGCTGTACAATGAGCAGTTCTTC.

The sample holds a few counts of this clonotype. V and J are TRBV3-1 and TRBJ2-6, with TRBD1 identical over 7 bases. The CDR3 loop spans 16 amino acids. V lost 0 bases and J lost 4; bases outside the gene matches: 3. From germline, CDR1 is LGHDT and CDR2 YNNKEL (reference sequence). In nucleotides, the CDR3 is TGTGCCAGCAGCCAAGATACAGGGGCCGGGGCCAACGTCCTGACTTTC. Residues: CASSQDTGAGANVLTF.

This clonotype was recorded many times. This chain links TRBV5-1 with TRBJ1-5; 9 nucleotides agree with TRBD1. Germline CDR1 SGHRS, CDR2 YFSETQ. This CDR3 comprises 15 residues. With 4 bases clipped from V and 7 bases from J, the junction kept 9 bases outside the gene matches. The CDR3 DNA sequence: TGCGCCAGCAGCGTAACAGGGGGCGCGGGGCAGCCCCAGCATTTT. The encoded protein is CASSVTGGAGQPQHF.

This clonotype was counted between two and nine times. An end of the junction differs from the germline gene, which may be a read error. The V gene is TRBV7-7, the J gene TRBJ1-6; the match to TRBD1 covers 10 bases. The CDR3 has 17 amino acids. The germline CDR1 and CDR2 sequences are SSHAT and FNYEAQ (reference sequence). Written as DNA, the CDR3 is TGTGCTAGCAAAAGGGAGGACAGGGGGAAAAGAAATTCACCCCTCCACTTT. Translated, it gives CASKREDRGKRNSPLHF.

This clonotype was detected ten times or more. The V gene is TRBV5-1, the J gene TRBJ1-2; TRBD1 matches 10 bases. In germline, CDR1 is SGHRS, CDR2 YFSETQ. The V segment lost 2 bases and the J segment 3 bases; nucleotides outside the gene matches: 4. The CDR3 length is 15 residues. The CDR3 sequence: CASSFGTGVDYGYTF. CDR3 bases: TGCGCCAGCAGCTTCGGGACAGGGGTAGACTATGGCTACACCTTC.

This clonotype showed up just a few times. CDR3 sequence: CASSAGTLNEQYF. Here the CDR3 DNA reads TGTGCCAGCAGCGCAGGCACTCTTAACGAGCAGTACTTC. The chain joins TRBV27 to TRBJ2-7; D is undetermined. This CDR3 is built from 13 residues. V lost 6 bases to trimming and J lost 5 bases, with 14 bases between them. CDR1 and CDR2 from the germline V gene are MNHEY and SMNVEV (reference sequence).

In this sample, this clonotype turned up a few times. The chain links TRBV7-2 to TRBJ2-1; TRBD2 matches 12 bases. CDR3 length: 20 amino acids. In germline, CDR1 is SGHTA, CDR2 FQGNSA. V dropped 0 bases and J dropped 6; count of bases not matched to a gene: 15. The CDR3 is CASSLAGASGGAGFSNEQFF. CDR3 sequence (DNA): TGTGCCAGCAGCTTAGCTGGGGCTAGCGGGGGGGCCGGGTTCTCCAATGAGCAGTTCTTC. The whole variable domain, filled in from reference TRBV7-2 and TRBJ2-1, reads GAGVSQSPSNKVTEKGKDVELRCDPISGHTALYWYRQSLGQGLEFLIYFQGNSAPDKSGLPSDRFSAERTGGSVSTLTIQRTQQEDSAVYLCASSLAGASGGAGFSNEQFFGPGTRLTVL.

This clonotype came up a few times. The rearrangement uses TRBV2 and TRBJ2-3, with 13 bases matching TRBD2. The junction had 6 bases not matched to a gene; V was cut back by 7 bases and J by 5 bases. There are 15 residues in the CDR3. Germline V CDR1 and CDR2: SNHLY, FYNNEI. CDR3: CASNDGLAGVDTQYF. The CDR3 nucleotides read TGTGCCAGCAATGATGGACTAGCGGGGGTAGATACGCAGTATTTT.